Below, 9 T cell receptor beta chains from the same sample are listed, as sequenced in a study of OX40 agonist ivuxolimab in advanced cancers. Assay: immunoSEQ multiplex PCR; the TCRdb copy retains only in-frame clones and omits some. The sample holds some 81,000 clones; roughly 87% are singletons and the top ten take 6.2%. The source was CD4+ or CD8+ T cells sorted from blood, collected in a trial of the OX40 agonist ivuxolimab. The receptors come from an adult with an advanced solid tumor such as melanoma, head and neck, liver or kidney cancer.

This clone turned up a few times. The rearrangement uses TRBV4-2 and TRBJ1-1; D ambiguous. The CDR3 sequence is 15 residues long. The V gene lost 0 bases and the J gene lost 7 bases, with 15 bases spanning the gap. Germline V gene sequence: CDR1 LGHNA, CDR2 YNFKEQ. The CDR3 sequence is CASSQELRTDNEAFF. In nucleotides, the CDR3 is TGTGCCAGCAGCCAAGAGTTGCGGACGGATAATGAAGCTTTCTTT.

The chain uses TRBV7-2 and TRBJ1-1, with D unresolved. The V end was cut by 2 bases, the J end by 1 base, with 17 bases between. The CDR3 extends over 17 amino acids. Germline lookup yields CDR1 SGHTA and CDR2 FQGNSA. CDR3 DNA: TGTGCCAGCAGCTTAAGGTTAGGTTACGGACCGAACACTGAAGCTTTCTTT. It translates to CASSLRLGYGPNTEAFF.

This chain uses TRBV19 with TRBJ1-1; no clear D gene. Germline V lookup: CDR1 LNHDA, CDR2 SQIVND (reference sequence). V shed 4 bases and J shed 1 base, with 4 bases lying between them. This CDR3 region has 12 residues. CDR3 in amino acids: CASSTWNTEAFF. The DNA for the CDR3 is TGTGCCAGTAGTACGTGGAACACTGAAGCTTTCTTT.

This clone was picked up a small number of times. The chain employs TRBV11-3 and TRBJ2-3; TRBD2 matches 10 bases. The length of the CDR3 is 15 residues. V lost 5 bases to trimming and J lost 2 bases; unmatched junction nucleotides: 4. CDR1 and CDR2 (germline): SGHNT, YENEEA. CDR3 nucleotide sequence: TGTGCCAGCAGCCTAAGCGGGGGGGCCACAGATACGCAGTATTTT. Protein: CASSLSGGATDTQYF.

This clone was observed once. This chain joins TRBV2 and TRBJ2-3; 8 nucleotides agree with TRBD1. Germline V lookup: CDR1 SNHLY, CDR2 FYNNEI. This CDR3 contains 14 residues. J was trimmed by 0 bases and V by 6 bases; bases with no gene match: 2. CDR3 loop: CASSRQGSTDTQYF. The CDR3 region has the DNA TGTGCCAGCAGCCGACAGGGGAGCACAGATACGCAGTATTTT. The variable domain in full, completed from reference TRBV2 and TRBJ2-3, reads EPEVTQTPSHQVTQMGQEVILRCVPISNHLYFYWYRQILGQKVEFLVSFYNNEISEKSEIFDDQFSVERPDGSNFTLKIRSTKLEDSAMYFCASSRQGSTDTQYFGPGTRLTVL.

In this sample, this clone turned up a few times. The chain employs TRBV14 and TRBJ2-6, with TRBD2 matching over 13 bases. This CDR3 is built from 19 residues. After removal of 0 bases from V and 0 bases from J, the junction contained 2 bases not matched to a gene. Looked up from germline, CDR1 is SGHDN and CDR2 is FVKESK. The CDR3 loop reads CASSQELAGGTSGANVLTF. In nucleotides, the CDR3 is TGTGCCAGCAGCCAAGAACTAGCGGGAGGGACCTCTGGGGCCAACGTCCTGACTTTC.

The chain joins TRBV28 to TRBJ2-3, with D perhaps TRBD2 (6 bases). Germline-derived CDR1 and CDR2 are MDHEN and SYDVKM. Trimming cost V 5 bases and J 2 bases, with 14 bases left between them. The CDR3 has 15 residues. The CDR3 loop reads CASSVFSGVTDTQYF. In nucleotides, the CDR3 is TGTGCCAGCAGTGTCTTTAGCGGCGTCACAGATACGCAGTATTTT.

The chain carries TRBV9 and TRBJ1-1; the D is unclear. V was shortened by 0 bases and J by 7 bases, with 10 bases between the two germline ends. The CDR3 is 13 amino acids. Germline CDR1 and CDR2: SGDLS and YYNGEE. CDR3 protein: CASSVAGSLEAFF. CDR3 in DNA: TGTGCCAGCAGCGTAGCCGGCAGCCTTGAAGCTTTCTTT. Based on the CDR3 plus reference TRBV9 and TRBJ1-1, the full variable domain is DSGVTQTPKHLITATGQRVTLRCSPRSGDLSVYWYQQSLDQGLQFLIQYYNGEERAKGNILERFSAQQFPDLHSELNLSSLELGDSALYFCASSVAGSLEAFFGQGTRLTVV.

This chain links TRBV10-3 with TRBJ2-2; TRBD2 might be the D (6 bases). Germline CDR1 is ENHRY and CDR2 is SYGVKD. The CDR3 consists of 15 residues. Trimming removed 4 bases at V and 0 bases at J, with 9 bases between. CDR3 residues: CAISGGTANTGELFF. The CDR3 DNA follows: TGTGCCATCAGTGGCGGGACTGCGAACACCGGGGAGCTGTTTTTT.